Each of the 16 T cell receptor beta chains below was sequenced from the same sample in a study of T-cell memory formation after mild COVID-19. MiXCR, applied by TCRdb to the 5' RACE reads, yields one record per CDR3 protein. The sample has 300,000 to 400,000 distinct CDR3 sequences, over 20% seen once. Sequenced input: PBMCs or a T cell subset sorted from them (not recorded which). The source is an adult woman who had mild COVID-19 (a few samples of this study predate the infection). Cell type and time point are not known.

This clonotype was counted only a few times. The chain recombines TRBV5-1 with TRBJ2-2; 10 bases agree with TRBD1. The ends lost 6 bases at V and 6 bases at J; junction bases unmatched: 8. CDR1 and CDR2 (germline): SGHRS, YFSETQ. This CDR3 has 15 residues. The DNA of the CDR3 is TGCGCCAGCAAATCTCCGGGACAGGGGTCCGGGGAGCTGTTTTTT. Residues: CASKSPGQGSGELFF. Filled out from reference TRBV5-1 and TRBJ2-2, the complete variable domain reads KAGVTQTPRYLIKTRGQQVTLSCSPISGHRSVSWYQQTPGQGLQFLFEYFSETQRNKGNFPGRFSGRQFSNSRSEMNVSTLELGDSALYLCASKSPGQGSGELFFGEGSRLTVL.

The V and J genes are TRBV4-3 and TRBJ1-1, with 7 bases that match TRBD1. CDR1 and CDR2 from the germline V gene are LGHNA and YSLEER. J lost 2 bases, V lost 0 bases, and 15 bases had no gene match. This CDR3 region has 19 residues. The CDR3 DNA sequence: TGCGCCAGCAGCCAAGATCGGAGGACAGGAGGGGGGTCCAACACTGAAGCTTTCTTT. It codes for CASSQDRRTGGGSNTEAFF.

The chain carries TRBV28 and TRBJ2-7; D ambiguous. Trimming removed 5 bases at V and 2 bases at J, with 10 bases between. Germline V gene data show CDR1 as MDHEN and CDR2 as SYDVKM. The CDR3 loop spans 13 amino acids. This CDR3 reads CASSGWGPYEQYF. Written as DNA, the CDR3 is TGTGCCAGCAGTGGCTGGGGTCCCTACGAGCAGTACTTC.

The chain uses TRBV4-3 and TRBJ2-7; D is perhaps TRBD1 or TRBD2 (6 bases each). Germline assignment: CDR1 LGHNA and CDR2 YSLEER. This CDR3 has 14 residues. Trimming removed 0 bases from V and 12 bases from J, with 18 bases in between. In DNA form, the CDR3 reads TGCGCCAGCAGCCAAGATCCGGGGGCCGGGGTCGTGTACTTC. The encoded protein is CASSQDPGAGVVYF.

This clonotype was detected many times. This sequence joins TRBV6-5 and TRBJ1-1; possible D gene TRBD1, 6 bases. Germline V lookup: CDR1 MNHEY, CDR2 SVGAGI. V lost 0 bases to trimming and J lost 0 bases, with 8 bases between them. This CDR3 comprises 15 residues. For the CDR3, the DNA is TGTGCCAGCAGTTACTCGCAGGGGCTGAACACTGAAGCTTTCTTT. Translation: CASSYSQGLNTEAFF.

The table lists this clonotype with a few counts. This chain links TRBV29-1 with TRBJ2-2, with TRBD2 identical over 9 bases. V dropped 8 bases and J dropped 5; count of bases not matched to a gene: 18. Germline CDR1 reads SQVTM; CDR2 reads ANQGSEA. CDR3 length: 17 amino acids. The CDR3 is CSLKGASGIQRTGELFF. CDR3 in DNA: TGCAGCCTGAAAGGGGCTAGCGGGATTCAGCGGACCGGGGAGCTGTTTTTT.

This clonotype was counted only a few times. This chain links TRBV29-1 with TRBJ2-2; D might be TRBD2 (6 bases). V lost 3 bases and J lost 3, with 11 bases in between. Germline V lookup: CDR1 SQVTM, CDR2 ANQGSEA. The CDR3 is 14 amino acids. The CDR3 here is CSVEVLADTGELFF. The CDR3 region has the DNA TGCAGCGTTGAGGTACTAGCCGACACCGGGGAGCTGTTTTTT.

This clonotype appeared a few times. V gene TRBV6-2 or TRBV6-3 combines with J gene TRBJ1-6; D gene ambiguous. Germline assignment: CDR1 MNHEY and CDR2 SVGEGT. This CDR3 region has 13 residues. V was shortened by 6 bases and J by 7 bases, with 10 bases between the two germline ends. This CDR3 reads CASSVPRNSPLHF. The CDR3 DNA reads TGTGCCAGCAGCGTCCCCCGGAATTCACCCCTCCACTTT.

The chain uses TRBV12-3 or TRBV12-4 and TRBJ1-2, with TRBD1 as a possible D gene (6 bases). V was cut by 6 bases and J by 6 bases, with 14 bases left in between. CDR3 length equals 13 residues. The CDR3 region is CASSRQGINGYTF. In nucleotides, the CDR3 is TGTGCCAGCAGCCGGCAGGGGATCAATGGCTACACCTTC.

This clonotype was recorded a few times. This chain links TRBV12-3 or TRBV12-4 with TRBJ2-1, with TRBD2 identical over 13 bases. The CDR3 covers 21 residues. With 3 bases clipped from V and 0 bases from J, the junction kept 14 bases outside the gene matches. The CDR3 is CASSLGTPGLAGLGSYNEQFF. The CDR3 region has the DNA TGTGCCAGCAGTTTGGGCACTCCGGGACTAGCGGGGCTGGGCTCCTACAATGAGCAGTTCTTC.

In its sample, this clonotype was seen a few times. J is TRBJ1-2 and V is TRBV20-1; TRBD1 matches at 7 bases. The CDR3 covers 16 residues. The J segment lost 2 bases and the V segment lost 0 bases, leaving 9 bases of the junction unmatched. Germline V gives CDR1 DFQATT, CDR2 SNEGSKA (reference sequence). The CDR3 reads CSARDSPTGPNYGYTF. The CDR3 nucleotides read TGCAGTGCTAGAGACTCGCCGACAGGGCCGAACTATGGCTACACCTTC.

This clonotype has a handful of counts. The chain couples TRBV11-2 to TRBJ2-5; 9 nucleotides agree with TRBD2. Germline lookup yields CDR1 SGHAT and CDR2 FQNNGV. The V segment lost 0 bases and the J segment 1 base; nucleotides outside the gene matches: 9. There are 18 residues in the CDR3. The CDR3 here is CASSLDRWSGRFQETQYF. CDR3 coding DNA: TGTGCCAGCAGCTTAGATAGGTGGAGCGGGAGGTTCCAAGAGACCCAGTACTTC.

J is TRBJ2-3 and V is TRBV7-2, with 15 bases fitting TRBD2. The CDR3 length is 17 residues. Trimming took 7 bases from V and 0 from J; bases not matched to a gene: 5. Looked up from germline, CDR1 is SGHTA and CDR2 is FQGNSA. The CDR3 here is CASTSGLAGGSTDTQYF. The CDR3 coding sequence is TGTGCCAGCACCTCGGGACTAGCGGGAGGCAGCACAGATACGCAGTATTTT.

This chain uses TRBV20-1 with TRBJ2-7, with 7 bases aligning to TRBD2. This CDR3 region has 13 residues. Germline values: CDR1 DFQATT, CDR2 SNEGSKA (reference sequence). After removal of 3 bases from V and 6 bases from J, the junction contained 8 bases not matched to a gene. The CDR3 is CSASGGGGGEQYF. The CDR3 DNA reads TGCAGTGCTAGTGGGGGGGGTGGAGGCGAGCAGTACTTC.

This clonotype has at least ten counts. The rearrangement joins TRBV9 to TRBJ2-5; 7 bases match TRBD2. The CDR3 contains 14 residues. Germline CDR1 reads SGDLS; CDR2 reads YYNGEE. Trimming took 4 bases from V and 2 from J; bases not matched to a gene: 5. Written as DNA, the CDR3 is TGTGCCAGCAGCCTAGCGGCGGTACAAGAGACCCAGTACTTC. Translating gives CASSLAAVQETQYF.

V gene TRBV7-9 combines with J gene TRBJ2-7, with D perhaps TRBD1 or TRBD2 (7 bases each). CDR1 SEHNR and CDR2 FQNEAQ come from the germline V gene (reference sequence). The CDR3 is 15 residues long. Trimming cost V 1 base and J 6 bases, with 16 bases left between them. CDR3 amino acids: CASSLEGGGRSEQYF. CDR3 in DNA: TGTGCCAGCAGCTTAGAAGGGGGCGGGAGAAGCGAGCAGTACTTC.